This T cell receptor (beta chain) was profiled in a study of CD8+ T cells in alopecia areata. Turning to the study itself: Treated patients took oral tofacitinib at 5 to 10 mg twice daily.

This clone was found a few times. Its matching antigen is unknown. Sequencing relied on a cDNA template that was reverse transcribed from extracted RNA. The repertoire was sequenced with immunoSEQ multiplex PCR; TCRdb's copy has only in-frame clones and lacks some. This table holds under 95,000 clones, 70% to 85% found once. The V end was cut by 2 bases, the J end by 7 bases, with 15 bases between. The CDR3 contains 14 residues. In germline, CDR1 is GTSNPN, CDR2 SVGIG (reference sequence). General study points: The study found that many expanded lesional clones persisted in scalp and blood during tofacitinib. Affected scalp, especially in alopecia totalis/universalis, had a higher clonality than normal scalp did.

The treatment was: oral pan-JAK inhibitor, 5-10 mg twice daily. Starting from PBMCs, sorting isolated CD4+ and CD8+ T cells. The chain has TRBV30 and TRBJ1-5; the D gene is possibly TRBD1 (6 bases). This material consisted of CD8+ T cells sorted from blood, taken at week 44, from a patient treated with tofacitinib. This TCR derives from a human donor with alopecia areata. CDR3: CAWSSGVALQPQHF. The CDR3 DNA is TGTGCCTGGAGTTCAGGGGTAGCATTGCAGCCCCAGCATTTT.